The rows below give T cell receptor beta chains drawn from one sample of a study of regulatory T cells in long-lasting Graves disease. TCRdb fed the multiplex PCR reads into MiXCR, producing one record per CDR3 protein. The table includes 400,000 to 500,000 distinct CDR3 sequences, 15% to 20% detected once. Separately, the same data were catalogued under a study of T cells in Graves' hyperthyroidism and ophthalmopathy.

The sample was peripheral blood mononuclear cells (PBMCs), taken at new diagnosis, from a patient treated with antithyroid drugs. The receptors derive from a woman aged 18-29 years with Graves disease. CDR3s include the opening cysteine and the closing phenylalanine or tryptophan. A D gene is named only where the DNA matches it firmly. Expanded clones get a size class; other rows say once, few or many, or leave the size out.

CDR3 protein | CDR3 DNA | clone size | J gene | CDR3 length | V gene | D gene
CATSRSSGIEQFF | TGTGCCACCAGCAGAAGTAGCGGGATTGAGCAGTTCTTC | . | TRBJ2-1 | 13 | TRBV15 | TRBD2
CASIGTDTQYF | TGTGCCAGCATTGGTACAGATACGCAGTATTTT | . | TRBJ2-3 | 11 | TRBV6-2/TRBV6-3 | .
CASGKQGWQPQHF | TGTGCCAGCGGGAAACAGGGGTGGCAGCCCCAGCATTTT | . | TRBJ1-5 | 13 | TRBV28 | TRBD1
CASRGWTVEIRVYF | TGTGCCAGCAGGGGGTGGACAGTTGAGATACGGGTTTATTTT | few | TRBJ2-3 | 14 | TRBV2 | .
CASSGGGREFF | TGTGCCAGCAGTGGGGGGGGGCGTGAGTTCTTC | few | TRBJ2-1 | 11 | TRBV27 | .
CATKNPGQYTEAFF | TGTGCCACCAAAAACCCGGGACAGTACACTGAAGCTTTCTTT | . | TRBJ1-1 | 14 | TRBV12-3/TRBV12-4 | TRBD1
CATQGDRGLGYTF | TGTGCCACCCAGGGGGACAGGGGACTAGGCTACACCTTC | . | TRBJ1-2 | 13 | TRBV19 | TRBD1
CSAAIQGRRATQYF | TGCAGTGCTGCAATCCAGGGTCGGCGCGCTACGCAGTATTTT | many | TRBJ2-3 | 14 | TRBV20-1 | .
CASSLGQTVLGGYTF | TGTGCCAGCAGTTTGGGACAGACGGTCCTTGGGGGCTACACCTTC | many | TRBJ1-2 | 15 | TRBV12-3/TRBV12-4 | TRBD1
CASSLGWGGKNIQYF | TGTGCCAGCAGCCTCGGATGGGGTGGCAAAAACATTCAGTACTTC | many | TRBJ2-4 | 15 | TRBV3-1 | .
CASSGGAGDTEAFF | TGTGCCAGCAGTGGAGGGGCAGGGGACACTGAAGCTTTCTTT | many | TRBJ1-1 | 14 | TRBV28 | .
CASSLSLGGGETQYF | TGTGCCAGCAGTTTATCTTTAGGGGGCGGGGAGACCCAGTACTTC | . | TRBJ2-5 | 15 | TRBV27 | TRBD1
CASSRPTSGSRDEQFF | TGCGCCAGCAGCCGACCCACTAGCGGGAGTAGGGATGAGCAGTTCTTC | . | TRBJ2-1 | 16 | TRBV4-1 | TRBD2
CSATGAGPYEQYF | TGCAGTGCTACAGGGGCGGGCCCCTACGAGCAGTACTTC | many | TRBJ2-7 | 13 | TRBV20-1 | .
CASRWGGKNTEAFF | TGCGCCAGCAGGTGGGGGGGGAAGAACACTGAAGCTTTCTTT | few | TRBJ1-1 | 14 | TRBV5-1 | .
CASSEAPGKLAGIYNEQFF | TGTGCCAGCAGTGAAGCTCCCGGTAAACTAGCGGGGATTTACAATGAGCAGTTCTTC | many | TRBJ2-1 | 19 | TRBV2 | TRBD2
CASSPERTSGITGELFF | TGTGCCAGCAGTCCCGAACGGACTAGTGGTATCACCGGGGAGCTGTTTTTT | . | TRBJ2-2 | 17 | TRBV28 | TRBD2
CSAKIPGLAGATDTQYF | TGCAGTGCTAAGATACCGGGACTAGCGGGAGCCACAGATACGCAGTATTTT | few | TRBJ2-3 | 17 | TRBV20-1 | TRBD2
CSAWGLAGEETQYF | TGCAGTGCCTGGGGTCTAGCGGGAGAGGAGACCCAGTACTTC | few | TRBJ2-5 | 14 | TRBV20-1 | TRBD2
CASSQVGRGMMRTGELFF | TGCGCCAGCAGCCAGGTGGGCAGGGGGATGATGAGGACCGGGGAGCTGTTTTTT | few | TRBJ2-2 | 18 | TRBV4-3 | TRBD1
CASSLGWGHEQFF | TGTGCCAGCAGCTTGGGATGGGGGCATGAGCAGTTCTTC | many | TRBJ2-1 | 13 | TRBV7-2 | .
CSVERTGRETQYF | TGCAGCGTTGAAAGAACCGGGAGAGAGACCCAGTACTTC | . | TRBJ2-5 | 13 | TRBV29-1 | .
CSARRRGPAEAFF | TGCAGTGCTAGGAGGAGGGGACCCGCTGAAGCTTTCTTT | . | TRBJ1-1 | 13 | TRBV20-1 | .
CATSRGSVGYEQYF | TGTGCCACCAGCAGAGGGTCAGTAGGCTACGAGCAGTACTTC | many | TRBJ2-7 | 14 | TRBV15 | .
CAWSVLQGAGGYTF | TGTGCCTGGAGTGTACTGCAGGGGGCGGGGGGCTACACCTTC | few | TRBJ1-2 | 14 | TRBV30 | TRBD1
CASSRDRGATDTQYF | TGTGCCAGCAGCCGAGACAGGGGGGCCACAGATACGCAGTATTTT | many | TRBJ2-3 | 15 | TRBV7-2 | TRBD1
CASSLTAGANVLTF | TGCGCCAGCAGCTTGACAGCTGGGGCCAACGTCCTGACTTTC | few | TRBJ2-6 | 14 | TRBV5-1 | .
CASSPPGTVSMGYTF | TGTGCCAGCAGCCCCCCGGGGACAGTATCTATGGGCTACACCTTC | many | TRBJ1-2 | 15 | TRBV7-2 | TRBD1
CSVRAGVNNEQFF | TGCAGCGTTCGGGCAGGGGTCAACAATGAGCAGTTCTTC | . | TRBJ2-1 | 13 | TRBV29-1 | .
CASSPIPATYGYTF | TGTGCCAGCAGCCCCATTCCCGCTACCTATGGCTACACCTTC | many | TRBJ1-2 | 14 | TRBV28 | .
CASSRNNGQDYGYTF | TGTGCCAGCAGCCGAAATAACGGACAGGACTATGGCTACACCTTC | many | TRBJ1-2 | 15 | TRBV3-1 | TRBD1
CASSTALYYEQYF | TGTGCCAGCAGTACCGCACTTTACTACGAGCAGTACTTC | many | TRBJ2-7 | 13 | TRBV27 | .
CASSLSWGGKYNEQFF | TGTGCCAGCAGCCTATCTTGGGGAGGAAAGTACAATGAGCAGTTCTTC | . | TRBJ2-1 | 16 | TRBV6-2/TRBV6-3 | .
CASRPGQGAYEQYF | TGTGCCAGCAGGCCGGGACAGGGCGCCTACGAGCAGTACTTC | . | TRBJ2-7 | 14 | TRBV27 | TRBD1
CASSLSSRDNEQFF | TGTGCCAGCAGTTTAAGTAGCCGGGACAATGAGCAGTTCTTC | . | TRBJ2-1 | 14 | TRBV28 | .
CASRETGGMSTDTQYF | TGTGCCAGCAGAGAAACAGGGGGCATGAGCACAGATACGCAGTATTTT | many | TRBJ2-3 | 16 | TRBV6-1 | TRBD1
CASSLNSGRTDEQFF | TGTGCCAGCAGCTTAAATAGCGGGAGGACGGATGAGCAGTTCTTC | many | TRBJ2-1 | 15 | TRBV7-3 | TRBD2
CASIGGSVETGELFF | TGTGCCAGCATCGGGGGCAGTGTAGAAACCGGGGAGCTGTTTTTT | few | TRBJ2-2 | 15 | TRBV12-3/TRBV12-4 | .
CASSLAGGLGNEQFF | TGTGCCAGCAGTTTAGCTGGGGGCTTAGGCAATGAGCAGTTCTTC | many | TRBJ2-1 | 15 | TRBV12-3/TRBV12-4 | .
CASQGLGPDTDTQYF | TGTGCCAGCCAAGGGCTTGGGCCCGACACAGATACGCAGTATTTT | many | TRBJ2-3 | 15 | TRBV27 | .
CATSLLTGGQPQHF | TGTGCCACCAGCCTACTTACAGGGGGCCAGCCCCAGCATTTT | many | TRBJ1-5 | 14 | TRBV15 | TRBD1
CASSLRQGASGSSYNEQFF | TGTGCCAGCAGCCTCAGACAGGGGGCTAGCGGTAGCTCCTACAATGAGCAGTTCTTC | many | TRBJ2-1 | 19 | TRBV3-1 | TRBD1
CASSFRLAGGRSETQYF | TGTGCCAGCAGCTTCCGCTTAGCGGGAGGAAGATCAGAGACCCAGTACTTC | . | TRBJ2-5 | 17 | TRBV11-2 | TRBD2
CASSISTGDQPQHF | TGTGCCAGCAGCATTTCTACAGGGGATCAGCCCCAGCATTTT | . | TRBJ1-5 | 14 | TRBV7-2 | TRBD1
CASSATSGRAIFFF | TGTGCCAGCTCAGCGACTAGCGGGAGGGCCATCTTCTTCTTC | few | TRBJ2-1 | 14 | TRBV18 | TRBD2
CASTGTFQETQYF | TGTGCCAGCACCGGGACATTCCAAGAGACCCAGTACTTC | few | TRBJ2-5 | 13 | TRBV7-6 | .
CASSANYNEQFF | TGTGCCAGCAGCGCAAATTACAATGAGCAGTTCTTC | few | TRBJ2-1 | 12 | TRBV9 | .
CASSLVLLAGSHNEQFF | TGTGCCAGCAGCTTAGTCCTCCTAGCGGGGTCCCACAATGAGCAGTTCTTC | many | TRBJ2-1 | 17 | TRBV7-2 | TRBD2
CSVAREFDEQYF | TGCAGCGTTGCCCGGGAGTTCGACGAGCAGTACTTC | . | TRBJ2-7 | 12 | TRBV29-1 | .
CSVEGQGVSDEQYF | TGCAGCGTTGAGGGACAGGGTGTCTCGGACGAGCAGTACTTC | few | TRBJ2-7 | 14 | TRBV29-1 | TRBD1
CASSRGESQHF | TGCGCCAGCAGTCGTGGGGAGTCCCAGCATTTT | . | TRBJ1-5 | 11 | TRBV10-2 | .
CSASGAVWDSIYEQYF | TGCAGTGCTAGCGGAGCGGTATGGGACAGCATCTACGAGCAGTACTTC | many | TRBJ2-7 | 16 | TRBV20-1 | TRBD1
CSASQGSSTDTQYF | TGCAGTGCTAGTCAGGGGTCTAGCACAGATACGCAGTATTTT | few | TRBJ2-3 | 14 | TRBV20-1 | .
CASSYGGSGLDTQYF | TGTGCCAGCAGTTACGGCGGGAGTGGATTAGATACGCAGTATTTT | . | TRBJ2-3 | 15 | TRBV6-2/TRBV6-3 | TRBD2
CASSQRGQGETFF | TGTGCCAGCAGCCAAAGGGGACAGGGAGAAACTTTCTTT | many | TRBJ1-1 | 13 | TRBV3-1 | TRBD1
CAYSGLAGDDFF | TGTGCCTATTCGGGACTAGCGGGAGACGATTTCTTC | many | TRBJ2-1 | 12 | TRBV30 | TRBD2
CASSPLPRGGDRYNEQFF | TGTGCCAGCAGTCCCTTACCCAGGGGGGGGGATCGCTACAATGAGCAGTTCTTC | . | TRBJ2-1 | 18 | TRBV28 | .